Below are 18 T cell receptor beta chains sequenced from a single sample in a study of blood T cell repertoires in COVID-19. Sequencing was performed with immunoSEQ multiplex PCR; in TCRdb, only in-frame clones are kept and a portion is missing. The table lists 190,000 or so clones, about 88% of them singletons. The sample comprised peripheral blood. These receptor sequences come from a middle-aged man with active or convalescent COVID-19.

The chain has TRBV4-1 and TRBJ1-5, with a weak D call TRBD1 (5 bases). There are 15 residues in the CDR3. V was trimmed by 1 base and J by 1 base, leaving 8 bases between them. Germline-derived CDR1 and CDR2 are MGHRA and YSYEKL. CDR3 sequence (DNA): TGCGCCAGCAGCCAAGGCAGGGCGAGCAATCAGCCCCAGCATTTT. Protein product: CASSQGRASNQPQHF.

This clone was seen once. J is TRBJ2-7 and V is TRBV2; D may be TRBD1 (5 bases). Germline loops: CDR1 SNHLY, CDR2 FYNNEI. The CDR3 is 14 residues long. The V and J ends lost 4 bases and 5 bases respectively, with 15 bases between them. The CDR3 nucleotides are TGTGCCAGCAGTGGCATCGCGCAGGGTGACGAGCAGTACTTC. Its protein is CASSGIAQGDEQYF. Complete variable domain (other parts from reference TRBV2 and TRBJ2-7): EPEVTQTPSHQVTQMGQEVILRCVPISNHLYFYWYRQILGQKVEFLVSFYNNEISEKSEIFDDQFSVERPDGSNFTLKIRSTKLEDSAMYFCASSGIAQGDEQYFGPGTRLTVT.

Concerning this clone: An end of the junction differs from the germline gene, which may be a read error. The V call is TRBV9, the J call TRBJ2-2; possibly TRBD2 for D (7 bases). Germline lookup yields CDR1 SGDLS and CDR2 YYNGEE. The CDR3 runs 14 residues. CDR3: CASRVGGLTGELFF. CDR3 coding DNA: TGTGCCAGCCGCGTGGGGGGGCTGACCGGGGAGCTGTTTTTT. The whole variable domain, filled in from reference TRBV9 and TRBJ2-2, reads DSGVTQTPKHLITATGQRVTLRCSPRSGDLSVYWYQQSLDQGLQFLIQYYNGEERAKGNILERFSAQQFPDLHSELNLSSLELGDSALYFCASRVGGLTGELFFGEGSRLTVL.

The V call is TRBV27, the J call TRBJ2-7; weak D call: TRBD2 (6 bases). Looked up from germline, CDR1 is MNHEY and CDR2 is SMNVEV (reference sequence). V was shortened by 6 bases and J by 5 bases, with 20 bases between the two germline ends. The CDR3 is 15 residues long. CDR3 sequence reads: CASSPGGSLPHEQYF. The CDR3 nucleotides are TGTGCCAGCAGCCCTGGGGGGTCCCTACCCCACGAGCAGTACTTC.

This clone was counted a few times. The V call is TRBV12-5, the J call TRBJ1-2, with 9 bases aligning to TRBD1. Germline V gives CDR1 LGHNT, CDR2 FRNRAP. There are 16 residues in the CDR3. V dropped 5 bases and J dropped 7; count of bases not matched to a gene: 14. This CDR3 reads CASGQAMTGGNGGYTF. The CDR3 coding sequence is TGTGCTAGTGGTCAAGCCATGACAGGGGGTAATGGTGGCTACACCTTC.

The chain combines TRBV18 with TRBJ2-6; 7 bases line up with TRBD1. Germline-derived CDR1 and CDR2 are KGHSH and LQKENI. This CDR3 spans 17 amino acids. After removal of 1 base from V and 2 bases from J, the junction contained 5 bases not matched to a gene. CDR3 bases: TGTGCCAGCTCACCACGCTCCCAGGGGGCTGGGGCCAACGTCCTGACTTTC. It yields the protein CASSPRSQGAGANVLTF.

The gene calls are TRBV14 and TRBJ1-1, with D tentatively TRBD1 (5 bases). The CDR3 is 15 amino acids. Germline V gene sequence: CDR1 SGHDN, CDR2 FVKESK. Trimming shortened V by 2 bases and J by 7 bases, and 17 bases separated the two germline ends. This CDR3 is CASSQLMSVGGEAFF. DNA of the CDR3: TGTGCCAGCAGCCAACTAATGAGTGTCGGGGGTGAAGCTTTCTTT.

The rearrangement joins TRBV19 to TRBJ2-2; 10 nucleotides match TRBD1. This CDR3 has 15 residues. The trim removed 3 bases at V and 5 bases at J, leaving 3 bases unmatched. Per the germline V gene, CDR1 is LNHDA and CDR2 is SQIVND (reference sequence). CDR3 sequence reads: CASSIGGQGTGELFF. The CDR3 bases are TGTGCCAGTAGTATCGGGGGACAGGGGACCGGGGAGCTGTTTTTT.

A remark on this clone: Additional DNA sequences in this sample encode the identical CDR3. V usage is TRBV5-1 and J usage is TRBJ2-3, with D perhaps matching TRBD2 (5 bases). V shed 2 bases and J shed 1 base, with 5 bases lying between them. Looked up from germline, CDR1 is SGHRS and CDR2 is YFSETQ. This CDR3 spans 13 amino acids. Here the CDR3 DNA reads TGCGCCAGCAGCTTCGGGGGCACAGATACGCAGTATTTT. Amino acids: CASSFGGTDTQYF.

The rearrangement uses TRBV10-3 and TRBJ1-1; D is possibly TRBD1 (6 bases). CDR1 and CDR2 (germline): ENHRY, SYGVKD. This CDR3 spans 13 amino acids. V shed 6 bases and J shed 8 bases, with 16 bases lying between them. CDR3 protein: CAIRTAQGTEAFF. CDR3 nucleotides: TGTGCCATCAGGACGGCGCAGGGGACGGAAGCTTTCTTT.

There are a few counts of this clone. The CDR3 DNA reads TGTGCCAGCTCAAGCCTTCCGGGACAGGGGTCGGGGAGCAATCAGCCCCAGCATTTT. Amino acids: CASSSLPGQGSGSNQPQHF. The chain couples TRBV18 to TRBJ1-5, with 10 nucleotides matching TRBD1. This CDR3 spans 19 amino acids. Trimming at V came to 5 bases and at J to 1 base, leaving 14 bases not matched to a gene. Germline CDR1 reads KGHSH; CDR2 reads LQKENI.

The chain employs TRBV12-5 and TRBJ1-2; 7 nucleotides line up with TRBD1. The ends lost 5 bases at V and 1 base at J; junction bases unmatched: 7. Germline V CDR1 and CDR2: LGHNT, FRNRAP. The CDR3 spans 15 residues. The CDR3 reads CASGPSGTDNYGYTF. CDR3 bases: TGTGCTAGTGGTCCTTCCGGGACAGATAACTATGGCTACACCTTC.

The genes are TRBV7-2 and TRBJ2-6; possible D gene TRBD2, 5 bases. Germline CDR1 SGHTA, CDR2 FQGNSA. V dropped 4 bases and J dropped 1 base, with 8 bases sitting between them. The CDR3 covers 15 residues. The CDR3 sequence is CASSSRASGANVLTF. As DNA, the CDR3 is TGTGCCAGCAGCTCGCGGGCGTCTGGGGCCAACGTCCTGACTTTC. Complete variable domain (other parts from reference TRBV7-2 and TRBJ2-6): GAGVSQSPSNKVTEKGKDVELRCDPISGHTALYWYRQSLGQGLEFLIYFQGNSAPDKSGLPSDRFSAERTGGSVSTLTIQRTQQEDSAVYLCASSSRASGANVLTFGAGSRLTVL.

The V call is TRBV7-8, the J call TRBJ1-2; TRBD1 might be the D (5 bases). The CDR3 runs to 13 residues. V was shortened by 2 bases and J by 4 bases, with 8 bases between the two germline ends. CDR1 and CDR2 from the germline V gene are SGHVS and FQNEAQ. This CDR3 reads CASSLRGGYGYTF. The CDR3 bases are TGTGCCAGCAGCTTACGGGGGGGCTATGGCTACACCTTC.

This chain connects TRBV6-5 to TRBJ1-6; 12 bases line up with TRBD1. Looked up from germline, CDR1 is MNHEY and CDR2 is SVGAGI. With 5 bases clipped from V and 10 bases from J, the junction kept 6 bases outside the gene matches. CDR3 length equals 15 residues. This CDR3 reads CASSPPGQGASPLHF. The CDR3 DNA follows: TGTGCCAGCAGTCCACCGGGACAGGGGGCCTCACCCCTCCACTTT.

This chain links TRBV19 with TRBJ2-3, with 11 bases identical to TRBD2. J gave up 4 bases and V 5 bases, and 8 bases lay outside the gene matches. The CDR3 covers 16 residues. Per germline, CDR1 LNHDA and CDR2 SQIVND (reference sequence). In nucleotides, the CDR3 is TGTGCCAGTAGTGCCGGACTAGCGGGCGAATCAGATACGCAGTATTTT. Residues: CASSAGLAGESDTQYF.

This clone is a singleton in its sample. The CDR3 spells CASDRIHPNEQFF. The CDR3 region has the DNA TGTGCCTCGGACAGGATACACCCCAATGAGCAGTTCTTC. The chain couples TRBV30 to TRBJ2-1; 7 bases fit TRBD1. The trim removed 7 bases at V and 6 bases at J, leaving 9 bases unmatched. The V gene's germline CDR1 is GTSNPN and CDR2 SVGIG (reference sequence). This CDR3 comprises 13 residues.

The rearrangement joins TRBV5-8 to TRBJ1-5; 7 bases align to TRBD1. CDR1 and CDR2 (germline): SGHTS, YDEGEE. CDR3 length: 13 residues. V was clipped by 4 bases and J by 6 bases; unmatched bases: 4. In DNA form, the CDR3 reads TGTGCCAGCAGCCGACAGGGCGCTCAGCCCCAGCATTTT. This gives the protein CASSRQGAQPQHF.